One and the same sample provided the 24 T cell receptor beta chains below, sequenced in a study of blood T cell repertoires in COVID-19. The repertoire was sequenced with immunoSEQ multiplex PCR; TCRdb's copy has only in-frame clones and lacks some. Of roughly 10,000 clones listed, roughly 89% were seen once; the top ten hold 10%. Sequencing was done on a sample of peripheral blood. The receptors come from a human donor in a cohort sampled during active COVID-19.

In this sample, this clone turned up a few times. V and J are TRBV27 and TRBJ2-3; TRBD2 aligns across 9 bases. Trimming removed 3 bases from V and 1 base from J; junction bases left unmatched: 8. Germline lookup yields CDR1 MNHEY and CDR2 SMNVEV (reference sequence). This CDR3 is 17 amino acids long. The CDR3 here is CASSFPSGGRGTDTQYF. DNA of the CDR3: TGTGCCAGCAGTTTCCCCAGCGGGGGGCGGGGCACAGATACGCAGTATTTT.

CDR3 nucleotides: TGTGCCAGTAGTATAGTAGCCCTGGACACTGAAGCTTTCTTT. This sequence encodes CASSIVALDTEAFF. The J gene is TRBJ1-1, the V gene TRBV19, with no clear D. Trimming removed 1 base from V and 3 bases from J, with 9 bases in between. The CDR3 has 14 residues. CDR1 is LNHDA and CDR2 is SQIVND in the germline V gene (reference sequence).

The chain couples TRBV5-4 to TRBJ1-2; TRBD1 matches at 8 bases. Germline loops: CDR1 SGHNT, CDR2 YYREEE (reference sequence). The V gene end was trimmed by 1 base and the J gene end by 6 bases; junction bases not matched to a gene: 2. This CDR3 spans 13 amino acids. As DNA, the CDR3 is TGTGCCAGCAGCTTGAGCAGGGGGCATGGCTACACCTTC. It translates to CASSLSRGHGYTF.

V usage is TRBV13 and J usage is TRBJ2-1; tentative D call: TRBD2 (6 bases). Germline CDR1 reads PRHDT; CDR2 reads FYEKMQ (reference sequence). Trimming stripped 5 bases from V and 6 bases from J, with 14 bases between. This CDR3 spans 14 amino acids. The CDR3 coding sequence is TGTGCCAGCAGCCCCCCGGGGGAAGTCAATGAGCAGTTCTTC. Its translation is CASSPPGEVNEQFF.

This rearrangement joins TRBV2 to TRBJ2-2, with TRBD1 matching 8 bases. V lost 3 bases and J lost 4; bases outside the gene matches: 4. The length of the CDR3 is 15 residues. Germline CDR1 and CDR2: SNHLY and FYNNEI. The CDR3: CASSEGGQVTGELFF. The CDR3 bases are TGTGCCAGCAGTGAGGGGGGACAGGTCACCGGGGAGCTGTTTTTT. The variable domain in full, with the rest retrieved from reference TRBV2 and TRBJ2-2, is EPEVTQTPSHQVTQMGQEVILRCVPISNHLYFYWYRQILGQKVEFLVSFYNNEISEKSEIFDDQFSVERPDGSNFTLKIRSTKLEDSAMYFCASSEGGQVTGELFFGEGSRLTVL.

V is TRBV3-1 (or the pseudogene TRBV3-2) and J is TRBJ2-2; D not resolved. Germline V CDR1 and CDR2: LGHDT, YNNKEL (reference sequence). This CDR3 region has 13 residues. V was shortened by 2 bases and J by 8 bases, with 9 bases between the two germline ends. The chain's CDR3 is CASSQTEQGELFF. CDR3 nucleotides: TGTGCCAGCAGCCAAACCGAACAGGGGGAGCTGTTTTTT.

This sequence joins TRBV9 and TRBJ2-6; 7 nucleotides match TRBD1. The CDR3 runs 14 residues. CDR1 is SGDLS, CDR2 YYNGEE, per germline. V dropped 4 bases and J dropped 16; count of bases not matched to a gene: 14. CDR3 nucleotide sequence: TGTGCCAGCAGCTCCGGGACAGCGGTACAGCAACTGACTTTC. Translation: CASSSGTAVQQLTF.

V is TRBV19 and J is TRBJ1-5, with D perhaps TRBD1 (6 bases). CDR1 is LNHDA, CDR2 SQIVND, per germline (reference sequence). The CDR3 length is 16 residues. Trimming took 6 bases from V and 0 from J, leaving 15 bases between them. The CDR3 protein is CASRYGTPSSNQPQHF. CDR3 in DNA: TGTGCCAGTAGGTACGGGACACCTTCTAGCAATCAGCCCCAGCATTTT.

The chain recombines TRBV27 with TRBJ1-5; no definite D call. The CDR3 spans 15 residues. Germline V gene lookup returns CDR1 MNHEY and CDR2 SMNVEV (reference sequence). Trimming removed 4 bases at V and 1 base at J, with 11 bases between. CDR3 nucleotide sequence: TGTGCCAGCAGTTCCGGAGTCGTGAGCAATCAGCCCCAGCATTTT. Protein sequence: CASSSGVVSNQPQHF.

The rearrangement uses TRBV3-1 (or the pseudogene TRBV3-2) and TRBJ1-1, with a possible D match to TRBD1 (5 bases). The germline CDR1 and CDR2 sequences are LGHDT and YNNKEL (reference sequence). The CDR3 covers 13 residues. V shed 5 bases and J shed 5 bases, with 12 bases lying between them. The CDR3 is CASSTQGVTEAFF. CDR3 sequence (DNA): TGTGCCAGCAGCACCCAAGGGGTGACTGAAGCTTTCTTT.

The rearrangement links TRBV5-1 to TRBJ2-1; D possibly corresponds to TRBD1 (6 bases). The CDR3 runs 12 residues. CDR1 is SGHRS and CDR2 is YFSETQ in the germline V gene. The V end lost 4 bases, the J end lost 8 bases, and 10 bases lay between the germline ends. The CDR3 loop is CASSVQGYEQFF. DNA for the CDR3: TGCGCCAGCAGCGTACAGGGTTATGAGCAGTTCTTC.

The rearrangement joins TRBV5-4 to TRBJ1-1; a possible D gene is TRBD1 (5 bases). This CDR3 has 13 amino acids. V lost 0 bases and J lost 3, with 6 bases in between. Looked up from germline, CDR1 is SGHNT and CDR2 is YYREEE (reference sequence). In nucleotides, the CDR3 is TGTGCCAGCAGCTTGGACAGGTACACTGAAGCTTTCTTT. Residues: CASSLDRYTEAFF. Based on the CDR3 plus reference TRBV5-4 and TRBJ1-1, the full variable domain is ETGVTQSPTHLIKTRGQQVTLRCSSQSGHNTVSWYQQALGQGPQFIFQYYREEENGRGNFPPRFSGLQFPNYSSELNVNALELDDSALYLCASSLDRYTEAFFGQGTRLTVV.

The rearrangement joins TRBV5-1 to TRBJ2-3; perhaps TRBD2 as D (6 bases). Germline CDR1 SGHRS, CDR2 YFSETQ. The CDR3 is made up of 15 amino acids. Trimming removed 5 bases from V and 2 bases from J, with 15 bases in between. The CDR3 loop reads CASRLLPGVTDTQYF. The CDR3 nucleotides read TGCGCCAGCAGACTACTTCCGGGGGTCACAGATACGCAGTATTTT.

The chain recombines TRBV6-1 with TRBJ1-3, with D unresolved. The CDR3 runs 14 residues. The V end lost 1 base, the J end lost 2 bases, and 6 bases lay between the germline ends. Germline CDR1 MNHNS, CDR2 SASEGT. The CDR3 loop is CASSEGLAGNTIYF. In DNA form, the CDR3 reads TGTGCCAGCAGTGAAGGGCTAGCTGGAAACACCATATATTTT.

This clone is a singleton in its sample. This chain uses TRBV9 with TRBJ2-5; 9 bases line up with TRBD1. The CDR3 covers 15 residues. J lost 5 bases, V lost 4 bases, and 9 bases had no gene match. Germline CDR1 and CDR2: SGDLS and YYNGEE. CDR3 in DNA: TGTGCCAGCAGCCCGGGGGACAGGGTAGGGGAGACCCAGTACTTC. Encoded protein: CASSPGDRVGETQYF. The full variable domain, its missing parts supplied by reference TRBV9 and TRBJ2-5, is DSGVTQTPKHLITATGQRVTLRCSPRSGDLSVYWYQQSLDQGLQFLIQYYNGEERAKGNILERFSAQQFPDLHSELNLSSLELGDSALYFCASSPGDRVGETQYFGPGTRLLVL.

A single count supports this clone. V is TRBV5-1 and J is TRBJ1-1; the match to TRBD1 covers 8 bases. Germline CDR1 is SGHRS and CDR2 is YFSETQ. Trimming removed 5 bases from V and 4 bases from J; junction bases left unmatched: 10. There are 15 residues in the CDR3. The CDR3 protein is CASSYQGAGGTEAFF. As DNA, the CDR3 is TGCGCCAGCAGTTACCAGGGGGCCGGGGGCACTGAAGCTTTCTTT.

This chain links TRBV18 with TRBJ2-4, with TRBD1 as a possible D gene (5 bases). The CDR3 runs 12 residues. Trimming stripped 4 bases from V and 6 bases from J, with 7 bases between. CDR1 is KGHSH, CDR2 LQKENI, per germline. CDR3 loop: CASSRGLNIQYF. In nucleotides, the CDR3 is TGTGCCAGCTCACGGGGCTTAAACATTCAGTACTTC.

J is TRBJ1-4 and V is TRBV15, with 8 nucleotides matching TRBD1. Germline assignment: CDR1 LNHNV and CDR2 YYDKDF (reference sequence). V dropped 5 bases and J dropped 8; count of bases not matched to a gene: 10. The CDR3 runs 15 residues. CDR3 region: CATSSGQVSEEKLFF. CDR3 DNA: TGTGCCACCAGCTCGGGACAGGTCTCGGAGGAAAAACTGTTTTTT.

The chain has TRBV6-5 and TRBJ1-6; D remains unclear. The germline V and J ends were trimmed by 0 bases and 0 bases, with 6 bases remaining between them. In germline, CDR1 is MNHEY, CDR2 SVGAGI. The CDR3 covers 16 residues. In nucleotides, the CDR3 is TGTGCCAGCAGTTACTCGCATAGCTCCTATAATTCACCCCTCCACTTT. Its protein is CASSYSHSSYNSPLHF.

This sequence joins TRBV7-2 and TRBJ1-2; 7 bases map to TRBD1. Trimming took 5 bases from V and 6 from J; bases not matched to a gene: 6. The CDR3 spans 13 residues. CDR1 and CDR2 (germline): SGHTA, FQGNSA. CDR3 DNA: TGTGCCAGCAGCCCACGACAGGGTGATGGCTACACCTTC. This sequence encodes CASSPRQGDGYTF. Together with reference TRBV7-2 and TRBJ1-2, the CDR3 gives the full variable domain: GAGVSQSPSNKVTEKGKDVELRCDPISGHTALYWYRQSLGQGLEFLIYFQGNSAPDKSGLPSDRFSAERTGGSVSTLTIQRTQQEDSAVYLCASSPRQGDGYTFGSGTRLTVV.

The gene calls are TRBV10-3 and TRBJ2-7; perhaps TRBD2 as D (5 bases). This CDR3 contains 14 residues. The V end was cut by 3 bases, the J end by 2 bases, with 11 bases between. From germline, CDR1 is ENHRY and CDR2 SYGVKD. The CDR3 sequence: CAISDGVGTYEQYF. In nucleotides, the CDR3 is TGTGCCATCAGTGACGGGGTCGGGACCTACGAGCAGTACTTC.

The chain links TRBV9 to TRBJ1-2; 12 nucleotides align to TRBD1. From germline, CDR1 is SGDLS and CDR2 YYNGEE. J lost 6 bases, V lost 5 bases, and 5 bases had no gene match. The CDR3 totals 14 residues. CDR3 in amino acids: CASRPGQGADGYTF. The CDR3 coding sequence is TGTGCCAGCAGGCCGGGACAGGGGGCAGATGGCTACACCTTC.

This rearrangement joins TRBV6-6 to TRBJ1-5, with 9 bases identical to TRBD1. CDR1 and CDR2 (germline): MNHNY, SVGAGI (reference sequence). CDR3 length: 18 residues. V lost 5 bases to trimming and J lost 2 bases; unmatched junction nucleotides: 13. The CDR3 DNA is TGTGCCAGCAGTCTTCGAAGGAGGGACAGGGTGGGCAATCAGCCCCAGCATTTT. This codes for CASSLRRRDRVGNQPQHF.

The chain carries TRBV10-3 and TRBJ1-1; 9 bases fit TRBD1. With 6 bases clipped from V and 2 bases from J, the junction kept 4 bases outside the gene matches. The CDR3 spans 14 residues. Germline V CDR1 and CDR2: ENHRY, SYGVKD. Here the CDR3 DNA reads TGTGCCATCAGGGGTACAGGGGGCAACACTGAAGCTTTCTTT. It specifies CAIRGTGGNTEAFF.